Listed here are 29 T cell receptor beta chains from one sample, sequenced in a study of blood T cell repertoires in COVID-19. Method: immunoSEQ multiplex PCR; TCRdb's copy keeps in-frame clones and lacks some. The repertoire has over 250,000 clones, about 90% of them found once; the top ten carry 5.5% to 8%. Material for sequencing was peripheral blood. The receptors come from a woman in her 50s with COVID-19, enrolled during active disease.

The chain combines TRBV19 with TRBJ1-4, with D tentatively TRBD1 (6 bases). The CDR3 covers 13 residues. V was clipped by 9 bases and J by 4 bases, with 12 bases between them. CDR1 LNHDA and CDR2 SQIVND come from the germline V gene (reference sequence). The CDR3 loop reads CASGRGFNEKLFF. The CDR3 DNA follows: TGTGCCAGCGGGAGGGGGTTTAATGAAAAACTGTTTTTT.

The chain recombines TRBV9 with TRBJ2-3, with 8 bases fitting TRBD1. CDR1 is SGDLS and CDR2 is YYNGEE in the germline V gene. The CDR3 consists of 16 residues. V lost 3 bases, J lost 1 base, and 7 bases stayed unmatched. CDR3 bases: TGTGCCAGCAGCGCAACAGGGGGTCCCGGCACAGATACGCAGTATTTT. Its protein is CASSATGGPGTDTQYF.

The chain uses TRBV6-2 or TRBV6-3 and TRBJ1-4; no reliable D call. Germline V gene lookup returns CDR1 MNHEY and CDR2 SVGEGT. V was clipped by 5 bases and J by 0 bases, with 7 bases between them. This CDR3 comprises 14 residues. The chain's CDR3 is CASSPYATNEKLFF. As DNA, the CDR3 is TGTGCCAGCAGTCCGTATGCAACTAATGAAAAACTGTTTTTT.

J is TRBJ1-3 and V is TRBV19, with 7 positions matching TRBD1. The CDR3 runs to 13 residues. Germline V lookup: CDR1 LNHDA, CDR2 SQIVND (reference sequence). V was pared by 4 bases and J by 7 bases, with 4 bases of the junction left unmatched. CDR3 in DNA: TGTGCCAGTAGTACCGACAGGGCCAACACCATATATTTT. It specifies CASSTDRANTIYF.

For this clone: The same CDR3 is also encoded by other DNA sequences in this sample. The V call is TRBV2, the J call TRBJ2-7; D is perhaps TRBD2 (5 bases). Germline V gene sequence: CDR1 SNHLY, CDR2 FYNNEI. Trimming took off 6 bases at V and 3 bases at J, with 12 bases between the two ends. The CDR3 consists of 13 residues. The CDR3 protein is CASRLERSYEQYF. Here the CDR3 DNA reads TGTGCCAGCAGGCTGGAGCGGAGCTACGAGCAGTACTTC.

The chain joins TRBV7-5 to TRBJ1-1; the table's D call, TRBD1, was not checked against the DNA. TRBV7-5 is assigned pseudogene status. CDR3 length equals 17 residues. The CDR3 is CARRNRGTGTVETEAFF. Written as DNA, the CDR3 is TGTGCCAGAAGGAATCGTGGGACAGGTACGGTTGAGACTGAAGCTTTCTTT.

V usage is TRBV5-1 and J usage is TRBJ1-6; perhaps TRBD1 as D (5 bases). Trimming cost V 5 bases and J 7 bases, with 10 bases left between them. The CDR3 extends over 13 amino acids. Germline CDR1 is SGHRS and CDR2 is YFSETQ. CDR3 coding DNA: TGCGCCAGCAGTTCTACAGGCAATTCACCCCTCCACTTT. Translated, it gives CASSSTGNSPLHF.

This chain connects TRBV10-3 to TRBJ1-1; D remains unclear. CDR1 ENHRY and CDR2 SYGVKD come from the germline V gene. The V end lost 3 bases, the J end lost 0 bases, and 5 bases lay between the germline ends. The CDR3 has 13 amino acids. The CDR3 DNA follows: TGTGCCATCAGTGATCGGGTGAACACTGAAGCTTTCTTT. Amino acid sequence: CAISDRVNTEAFF.

This chain joins TRBV4-3 and TRBJ2-7; 10 nucleotides match TRBD1. The germline CDR1 and CDR2 sequences are LGHNA and YSLEER. The CDR3 totals 16 residues. The J segment lost 6 bases and the V segment lost 0 bases, leaving 8 bases of the junction unmatched. The DNA of the CDR3 is TGCGCCAGCAGCCAAGATTTAGGGACAGGGGTCGGCGAGCAGTACTTC. Its protein product is CASSQDLGTGVGEQYF.

V gene TRBV4-1 combines with J gene TRBJ1-5; D remains ambiguous. Trimming cost V 2 bases and J 7 bases, with 9 bases left between them. The CDR3 has 13 residues. The germline gives CDR1 MGHRA, CDR2 YSYEKL. The CDR3 loop reads CASSQIVGQPQHF. Here the CDR3 DNA reads TGCGCCAGCAGCCAAATCGTCGGGCAGCCCCAGCATTTT.

The genes are TRBV5-1 and TRBJ1-2; D is ambiguous. The CDR3 has 14 amino acids. V dropped 2 bases and J dropped 5 bases, with 13 bases sitting between them. CDR1 is SGHRS and CDR2 is YFSETQ in the germline V gene. Written as DNA, the CDR3 is TGCGCCAGCAGCTTCCTAGAGAGTCAGTATGGCTACACCTTC. Protein sequence: CASSFLESQYGYTF. The full variable domain, its missing parts supplied by reference TRBV5-1 and TRBJ1-2, is KAGVTQTPRYLIKTRGQQVTLSCSPISGHRSVSWYQQTPGQGLQFLFEYFSETQRNKGNFPGRFSGRQFSNSRSEMNVSTLELGDSALYLCASSFLESQYGYTFGSGTRLTVV.

This chain connects TRBV18 to TRBJ2-1, with D possibly being TRBD2 (5 bases). The length of the CDR3 is 16 residues. From germline, CDR1 is KGHSH and CDR2 LQKENI. V lost 1 base to trimming and J lost 4 bases, with 14 bases between them. CDR3 in amino acids: CASSPRRGQGYNEQFF. The CDR3 DNA reads as TGTGCCAGCTCACCACGACGCGGGCAAGGGTACAATGAGCAGTTCTTC.

The CDR3 region is CASSLGEKLAGVISSYEQYF. CDR3 DNA: TGCGCCAGCAGCTTGGGGGAGAAATTAGCGGGAGTTATTAGCTCCTACGAGCAGTACTTC. J is TRBJ2-7 and V is TRBV5-1; 9 bases line up with TRBD2. Trimming at V came to 0 bases and at J to 0 bases, leaving 16 bases not matched to a gene. Germline CDR1 SGHRS, CDR2 YFSETQ. The CDR3 extends over 20 amino acids.

The chain recombines TRBV11-2 with TRBJ1-2; D is unresolved. In germline, CDR1 is SGHAT, CDR2 FQNNGV. V shed 5 bases and J shed 14 bases, with 21 bases lying between them. The CDR3 is 13 amino acids. Written as DNA, the CDR3 is TGTGCCAGCAGCGGGAGAGGCAGCCGGTCCTATACCTTC. Its translation: CASSGRGSRSYTF.

The chain has TRBV24-1 and TRBJ2-1; 10 positions agree with TRBD2. The CDR3 is made up of 15 amino acids. Germline V gene data show CDR1 as KGHDR and CDR2 as SFDVKD. V dropped 3 bases and J dropped 7; count of bases not matched to a gene: 5. CDR3 amino acids: CATSDLAGVRNEQFF. The DNA for the CDR3 is TGTGCCACCAGTGATCTAGCGGGAGTCAGGAATGAGCAGTTCTTC.

This chain connects TRBV4-1 to TRBJ2-1; no definite D call. Germline V gene data show CDR1 as MGHRA and CDR2 as YSYEKL. The CDR3 is 16 residues long. V shed 0 bases and J shed 0 bases, with 9 bases lying between them. CDR3 loop: CASSQDSASSYNEQFF. In DNA form, the CDR3 reads TGCGCCAGCAGCCAAGATAGTGCGAGCTCCTACAATGAGCAGTTCTTC.

J is TRBJ1-1 and V is TRBV27, with 8 nucleotides matching TRBD1. Germline V gene data show CDR1 as MNHEY and CDR2 as SMNVEV (reference sequence). V was clipped by 5 bases and J by 4 bases; unmatched bases: 3. CDR3 length: 13 residues. In nucleotides, the CDR3 is TGTGCCAGCAGTCTGGACAGGGCCACTGAAGCTTTCTTT. Translation gives CASSLDRATEAFF.

V and J are TRBV6-5 and TRBJ1-1, with 10 bases matching TRBD1. J was trimmed by 4 bases and V by 7 bases; bases with no gene match: 6. This CDR3 spans 14 amino acids. The V gene's germline CDR1 is MNHEY and CDR2 SVGAGI. CDR3 nucleotide sequence: TGTGCCAGCAAGAGAGACAGGGGGCTCACTGAAGCTTTCTTT. This gives the protein CASKRDRGLTEAFF.

The V call is TRBV3-1 (or the pseudogene TRBV3-2), the J call TRBJ2-2, with 7 bases aligning to TRBD1. The CDR3 has 15 amino acids. Looked up from germline, CDR1 is LGHDT and CDR2 is YNNKEL (reference sequence). V dropped 5 bases and J dropped 1; count of bases not matched to a gene: 4. The CDR3 sequence: CASSANRGNTGELFF. The CDR3 bases are TGTGCCAGCAGCGCTAACAGGGGGAACACCGGGGAGCTGTTTTTT.

The J gene is TRBJ1-1, the V gene TRBV5-1, with a weak D call TRBD1 (5 bases). The CDR3 loop spans 14 amino acids. Germline CDR1 is SGHRS and CDR2 is YFSETQ. The ends were cut back, 4 bases at V and 3 bases at J, with 13 bases in the middle. In nucleotides, the CDR3 is TGCGCCAGCAGCACTAGGCGGGGGGACACTGAAGCTTTCTTT. Translated: CASSTRRGDTEAFF.

This sequence joins TRBV5-1 and TRBJ2-1, with TRBD2 matching over 9 bases. Germline CDR1 SGHRS, CDR2 YFSETQ. Losses at the gene ends were 4 bases for V and 5 bases for J; bases not matched to a gene: 4. The CDR3 runs to 14 residues. The CDR3: CASSELAGHNEQFF. CDR3 DNA: TGCGCCAGCAGCGAGCTAGCGGGGCACAATGAGCAGTTCTTC.

V usage is TRBV19 and J usage is TRBJ2-4; no definite D call. V dropped 7 bases and J dropped 6 bases, with 16 bases sitting between them. CDR3 length: 14 amino acids. Germline CDR1 is LNHDA and CDR2 is SQIVND (reference sequence). The CDR3 sequence is CASMGHHSPNIQYF. The CDR3, as DNA: TGTGCCAGTATGGGCCATCACTCCCCAAACATTCAGTACTTC.

This clone was found many times. The chain carries TRBV29-1 and TRBJ1-1, with 8 nucleotides matching TRBD1. Germline loops: CDR1 SQVTM, CDR2 ANQGSEA. The CDR3 runs 15 residues. The V and J ends lost 1 base and 4 bases, in that order; junction bases with no gene match: 8. The CDR3 sequence: CSVEVPGGAGTEAFF. CDR3 sequence (DNA): TGCAGCGTTGAAGTCCCAGGGGGCGCGGGCACTGAAGCTTTCTTT. The variable domain in full, completed from reference TRBV29-1 and TRBJ1-1, reads SAVISQKPSRDICQRGTSLTIQCQVDSQVTMMFWYRQQPGQSLTLIATANQGSEATYESGFVIDKFPISRPNLTFSTLTVSNMSPEDSSIYLCSVEVPGGAGTEAFFGQGTRLTVV.

This clone has a handful of counts. The V and J genes are TRBV6-5 and TRBJ1-2; D gene ambiguous. Trimming stripped 7 bases from V and 7 bases from J, with 16 bases between. The V gene's germline CDR1 is MNHEY and CDR2 SVGAGI. The CDR3 has 13 amino acids. In nucleotides, the CDR3 is TGTGCCAGCACCCGCCTAGCGGAGGCTGGCTACACCTTC. It encodes CASTRLAEAGYTF.

The chain is built from TRBV18 and TRBJ1-5, with 9 bases fitting TRBD1. The V and J ends lost 3 bases and 7 bases, in that order; junction bases with no gene match: 4. The CDR3 is made up of 14 amino acids. Germline loops: CDR1 KGHSH, CDR2 LQKENI. The CDR3 DNA reads TGTGCCAGCTCACCGCGACAGGGGGGCCAGCCCCAGCATTTT. It is translated as CASSPRQGGQPQHF.

Only a few counts were recorded for this clone. J is TRBJ1-4 and V is TRBV4-2; D may be TRBD1 (6 bases). There are 15 residues in the CDR3. Germline CDR1 and CDR2: LGHNA and YNFKEQ. Between the trimmed V and J ends, which lost 0 bases and 8 bases, there was a span of 13 bases. The CDR3 DNA reads as TGTGCCAGCAGCCAAGAGACAGGTCTTGGAGAAAAACTGTTTTTT. Translating gives CASSQETGLGEKLFF.

The chain uses TRBV6-6 and TRBJ2-7, with 8 bases fitting TRBD1. This CDR3 is built from 14 residues. The J segment lost 2 bases and the V segment lost 4 bases, leaving 4 bases of the junction unmatched. CDR1 MNHNY and CDR2 SVGAGI come from the germline V gene (reference sequence). The CDR3 is CASSSGQGTYEQYF. The CDR3 region has the DNA TGTGCCAGCAGTTCCGGACAGGGTACCTACGAGCAGTACTTC.

The chain is built from TRBV13 and TRBJ2-7, with D hard to call. The CDR3 extends over 15 amino acids. The V gene's germline CDR1 is PRHDT and CDR2 FYEKMQ (reference sequence). The V end was cut by 0 bases, the J end by 5 bases, with 14 bases between. In nucleotides, the CDR3 is TGTGCCAGCAGCTTAGGCCCGAGGCTACCTGACGAGCAGTACTTC. It yields the protein CASSLGPRLPDEQYF.

The J gene is TRBJ2-1, the V gene TRBV5-1; a possible D gene is TRBD1 (5 bases). CDR3 length: 15 amino acids. Germline values: CDR1 SGHRS, CDR2 YFSETQ. V was pared by 1 base and J by 7 bases, with 15 bases between. CDR3 protein: CASSLQGPKGNEQFF. In nucleotides, the CDR3 is TGCGCCAGCAGCTTGCAAGGGCCCAAGGGGAATGAGCAGTTCTTC.